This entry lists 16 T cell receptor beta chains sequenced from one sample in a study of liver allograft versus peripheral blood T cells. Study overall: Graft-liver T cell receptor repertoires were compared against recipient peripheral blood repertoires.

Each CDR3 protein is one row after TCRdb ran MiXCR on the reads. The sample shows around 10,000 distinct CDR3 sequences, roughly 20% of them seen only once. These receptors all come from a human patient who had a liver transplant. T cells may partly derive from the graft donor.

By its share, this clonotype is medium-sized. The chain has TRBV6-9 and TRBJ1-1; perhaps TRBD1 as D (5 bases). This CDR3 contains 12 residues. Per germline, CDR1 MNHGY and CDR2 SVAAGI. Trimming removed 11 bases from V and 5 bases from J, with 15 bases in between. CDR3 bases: TGTGCCGCGGGGGGGGAGGGGACTGAAGCTTTCTTT. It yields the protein CAAGGEGTEAFF.

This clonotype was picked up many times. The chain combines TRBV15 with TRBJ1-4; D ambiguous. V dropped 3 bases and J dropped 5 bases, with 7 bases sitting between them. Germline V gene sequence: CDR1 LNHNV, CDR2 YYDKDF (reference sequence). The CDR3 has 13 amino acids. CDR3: CATSRARNEKLFF. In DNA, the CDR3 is TGTGCCACCAGCAGGGCCAGAAATGAAAAACTGTTTTTT. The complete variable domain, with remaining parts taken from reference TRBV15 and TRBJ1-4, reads DAMVIQNPRYQVTQFGKPVTLSCSQTLNHNVMYWYQQKSSQAPKLLFHYYDKDFNNEADTPDNFQSRRPNTSFCFLDIRSPGLGDTAMYLCATSRARNEKLFFGSGTQLSVL.

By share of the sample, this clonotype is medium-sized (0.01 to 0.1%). The chain's CDR3 is CASSLRERDTEAFF. The CDR3 nucleotides read TGTGCCAGCAGCTTGAGGGAACGAGACACTGAAGCTTTCTTT. The chain carries TRBV5-4 and TRBJ1-1; D is ambiguous. The CDR3 has 14 residues. Germline V gene data show CDR1 as SGHNT and CDR2 as YYREEE (reference sequence). Trimming took 1 base from V and 3 from J, leaving 10 bases between them.

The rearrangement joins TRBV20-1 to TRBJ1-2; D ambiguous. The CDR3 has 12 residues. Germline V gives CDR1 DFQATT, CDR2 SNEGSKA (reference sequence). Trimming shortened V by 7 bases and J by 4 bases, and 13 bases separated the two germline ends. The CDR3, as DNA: TGCAGTGGATACGGAGGGAGCTATGGCTACACCTTC. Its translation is CSGYGGSYGYTF.

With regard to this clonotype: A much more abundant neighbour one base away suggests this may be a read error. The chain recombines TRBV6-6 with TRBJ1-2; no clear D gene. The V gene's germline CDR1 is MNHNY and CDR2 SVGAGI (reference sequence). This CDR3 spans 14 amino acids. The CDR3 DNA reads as TGTGCCAGCAGCCCTAATGACGGGTCGGGTGGCCACACCTTC. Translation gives CASSPNDGSGGHTF.

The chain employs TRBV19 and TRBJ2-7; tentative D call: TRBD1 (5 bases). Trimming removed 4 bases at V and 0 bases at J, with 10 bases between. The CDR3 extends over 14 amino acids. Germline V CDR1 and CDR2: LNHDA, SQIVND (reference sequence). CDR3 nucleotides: TGTGCCAGTAGTAAATCCGGACACTCCTACGAGCAGTACTTC. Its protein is CASSKSGHSYEQYF.

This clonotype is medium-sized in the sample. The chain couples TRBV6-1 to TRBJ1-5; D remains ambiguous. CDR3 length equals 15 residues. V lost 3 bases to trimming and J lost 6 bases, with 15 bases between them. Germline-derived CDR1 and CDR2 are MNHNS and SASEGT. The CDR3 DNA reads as TGTGCCAGCAGTGATGGGCCGGCGCGGCCTCAGCCCCAGCATTTT. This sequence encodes CASSDGPARPQPQHF.

CDR3 nucleotides: TGTGCCAGCAGCTTATATCAGGGTGGCTACACCTTC. Its protein is CASSLYQGGYTF. This chain joins TRBV7-9 and TRBJ1-2, with D possibly matching TRBD1 (5 bases). This CDR3 is 12 amino acids long. Germline V gene data show CDR1 as SEHNR and CDR2 as FQNEAQ (reference sequence). V was trimmed by 2 bases and J by 7 bases, leaving 8 bases between them. Full variable domain (remainder filled in from reference TRBV7-9 and TRBJ1-2): DTGVSQNPRHKITKRGQNVTFRCDPISEHNRLYWYRQTLGQGPEFLTYFQNEAQLEKSRLLSDRFSAERPKGSFSTLEIQRTEQGDSAMYLCASSLYQGGYTFGSGTRLTVV.

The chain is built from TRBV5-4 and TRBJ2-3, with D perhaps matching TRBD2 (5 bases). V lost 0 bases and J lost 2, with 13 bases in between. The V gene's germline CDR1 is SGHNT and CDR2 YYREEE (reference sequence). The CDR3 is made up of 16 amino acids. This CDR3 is CASSLGGRLLTDTQYF. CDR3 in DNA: TGTGCCAGCAGCTTGGGGGGTCGACTACTCACAGATACGCAGTATTTT. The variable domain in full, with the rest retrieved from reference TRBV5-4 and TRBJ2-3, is ETGVTQSPTHLIKTRGQQVTLRCSSQSGHNTVSWYQQALGQGPQFIFQYYREEENGRGNFPPRFSGLQFPNYSSELNVNALELDDSALYLCASSLGGRLLTDTQYFGPGTRLTVL.

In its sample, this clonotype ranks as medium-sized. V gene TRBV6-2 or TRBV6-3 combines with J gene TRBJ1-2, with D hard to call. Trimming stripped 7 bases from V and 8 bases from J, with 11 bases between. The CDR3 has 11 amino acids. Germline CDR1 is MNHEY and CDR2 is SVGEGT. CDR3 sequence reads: CASTERRGYTF. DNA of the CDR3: TGTGCCAGCACCGAAAGGAGAGGCTACACCTTC.

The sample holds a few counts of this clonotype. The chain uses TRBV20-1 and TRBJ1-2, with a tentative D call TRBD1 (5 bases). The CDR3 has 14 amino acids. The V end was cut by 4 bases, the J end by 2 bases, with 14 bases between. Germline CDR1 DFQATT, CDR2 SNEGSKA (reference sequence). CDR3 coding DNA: TGCAGTGCTACCGAGGGGAGGACGAACTATGGCTACACCTTC. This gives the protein CSATEGRTNYGYTF.

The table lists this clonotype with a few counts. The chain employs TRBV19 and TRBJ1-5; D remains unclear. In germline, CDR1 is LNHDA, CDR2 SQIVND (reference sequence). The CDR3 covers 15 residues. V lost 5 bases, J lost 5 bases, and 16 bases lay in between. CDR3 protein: CASSADGYGDQPQHF. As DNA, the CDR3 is TGTGCCAGTAGTGCCGATGGGTATGGTGATCAGCCCCAGCATTTT.

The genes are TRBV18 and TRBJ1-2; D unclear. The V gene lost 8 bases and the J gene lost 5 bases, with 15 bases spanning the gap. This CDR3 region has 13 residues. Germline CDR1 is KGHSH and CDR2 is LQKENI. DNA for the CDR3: TGTGCCAGCAGCCGCAGTGGGTTGTATGGCTACACCTTC. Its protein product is CASSRSGLYGYTF.

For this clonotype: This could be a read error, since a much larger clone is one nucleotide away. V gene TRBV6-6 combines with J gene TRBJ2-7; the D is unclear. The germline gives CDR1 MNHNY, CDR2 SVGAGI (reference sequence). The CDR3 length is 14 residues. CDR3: CASIYSSGSYEQYF. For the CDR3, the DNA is TGTGCCAGCATTTACTCGAGTGGCAGCTACGAGCAGTACTTC.

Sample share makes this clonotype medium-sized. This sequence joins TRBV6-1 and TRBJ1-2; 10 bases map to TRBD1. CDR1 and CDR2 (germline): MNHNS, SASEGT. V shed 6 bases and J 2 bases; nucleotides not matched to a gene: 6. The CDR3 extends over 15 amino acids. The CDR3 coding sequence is TGTGCCAGCAGCTCCCTGGACAGGGGGAACTATGGCTACACCTTC. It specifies CASSSLDRGNYGYTF.

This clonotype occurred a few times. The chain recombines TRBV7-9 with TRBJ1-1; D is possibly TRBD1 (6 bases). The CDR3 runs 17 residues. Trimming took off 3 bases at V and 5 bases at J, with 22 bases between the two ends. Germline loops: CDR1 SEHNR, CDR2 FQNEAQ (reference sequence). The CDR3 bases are TGTGCCAGCAGCTTCCTTCGAGGGGCGCAGGGGAGGACTGAAGCTTTCTTT. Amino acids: CASSFLRGAQGRTEAFF. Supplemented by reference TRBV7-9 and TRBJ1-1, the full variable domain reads DTGVSQNPRHKITKRGQNVTFRCDPISEHNRLYWYRQTLGQGPEFLTYFQNEAQLEKSRLLSDRFSAERPKGSFSTLEIQRTEQGDSAMYLCASSFLRGAQGRTEAFFGQGTRLTVV.